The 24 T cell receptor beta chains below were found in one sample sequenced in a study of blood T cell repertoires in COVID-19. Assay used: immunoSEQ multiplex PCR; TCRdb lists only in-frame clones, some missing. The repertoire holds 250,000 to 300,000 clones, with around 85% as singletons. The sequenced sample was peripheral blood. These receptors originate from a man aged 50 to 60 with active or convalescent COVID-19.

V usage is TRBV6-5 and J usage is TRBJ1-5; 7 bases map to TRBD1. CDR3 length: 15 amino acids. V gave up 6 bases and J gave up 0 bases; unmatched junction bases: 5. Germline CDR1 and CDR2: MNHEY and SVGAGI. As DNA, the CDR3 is TGTGCCAGCAGGCGACAGGGTTATAGCAATCAGCCCCAGCATTTT. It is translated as CASRRQGYSNQPQHF.

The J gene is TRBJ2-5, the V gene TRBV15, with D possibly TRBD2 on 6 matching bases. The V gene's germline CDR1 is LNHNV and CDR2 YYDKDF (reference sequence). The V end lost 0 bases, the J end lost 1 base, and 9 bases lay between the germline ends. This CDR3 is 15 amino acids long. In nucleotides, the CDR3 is TGTGCCACCAGCAGAGATTCGACTAGCCAAGAGACCCAGTACTTC. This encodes CATSRDSTSQETQYF.

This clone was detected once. This CDR3 is CASSLRTGSGETQYF. The CDR3 DNA reads TGCGCCAGCAGCCTCCGGACAGGATCAGGGGAGACCCAGTACTTC. This sequence joins TRBV5-1 and TRBJ2-5; 7 bases agree with TRBD1. CDR1 is SGHRS and CDR2 is YFSETQ in the germline V gene. Unmatched junction bases numbered 11, after V lost 4 bases and J lost 5 bases. The CDR3 runs to 15 residues.

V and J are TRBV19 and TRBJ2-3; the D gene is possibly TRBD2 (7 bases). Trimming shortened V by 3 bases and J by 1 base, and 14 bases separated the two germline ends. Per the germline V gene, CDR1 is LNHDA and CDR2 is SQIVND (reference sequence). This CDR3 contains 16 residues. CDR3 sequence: CASSISSGGRTDTQYF. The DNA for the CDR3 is TGTGCCAGTAGTATCTCGTCCGGGGGGCGCACAGATACGCAGTATTTT.

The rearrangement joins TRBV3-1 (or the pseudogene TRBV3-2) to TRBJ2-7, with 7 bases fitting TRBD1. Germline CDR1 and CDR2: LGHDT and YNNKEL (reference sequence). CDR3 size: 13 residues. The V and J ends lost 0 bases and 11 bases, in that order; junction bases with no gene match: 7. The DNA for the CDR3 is TGTGCCAGCAGCCAAGATCTTGTGACAGGGAAGTACTTC. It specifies CASSQDLVTGKYF.

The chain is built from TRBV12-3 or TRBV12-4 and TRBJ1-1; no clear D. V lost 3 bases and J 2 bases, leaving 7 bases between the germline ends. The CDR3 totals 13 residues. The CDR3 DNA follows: TGTGCCAGCAGTTTCCACGGTAACACTGAAGCTTTCTTT. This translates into CASSFHGNTEAFF.

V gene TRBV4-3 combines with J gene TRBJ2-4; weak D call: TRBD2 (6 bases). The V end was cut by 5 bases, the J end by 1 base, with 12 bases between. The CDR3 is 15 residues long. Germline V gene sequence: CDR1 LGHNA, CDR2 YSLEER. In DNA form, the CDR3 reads TGCGCCAGCAGCTTCGGCGGGACTGCCAAAAACATTCAGTACTTC. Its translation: CASSFGGTAKNIQYF.

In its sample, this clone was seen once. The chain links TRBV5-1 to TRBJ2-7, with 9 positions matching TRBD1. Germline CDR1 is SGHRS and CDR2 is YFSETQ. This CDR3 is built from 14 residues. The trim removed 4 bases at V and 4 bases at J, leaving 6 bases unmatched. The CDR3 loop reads CASSHGQGLYEQYF. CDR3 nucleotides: TGCGCCAGCAGCCACGGACAGGGGCTATACGAGCAGTACTTC.

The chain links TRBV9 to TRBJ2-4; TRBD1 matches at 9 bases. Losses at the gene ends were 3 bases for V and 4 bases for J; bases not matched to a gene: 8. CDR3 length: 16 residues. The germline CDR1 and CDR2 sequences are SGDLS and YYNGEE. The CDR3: CASSARTGDVKNIQYF. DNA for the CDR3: TGTGCCAGCAGCGCCCGGACAGGGGACGTGAAAAACATTCAGTACTTC.

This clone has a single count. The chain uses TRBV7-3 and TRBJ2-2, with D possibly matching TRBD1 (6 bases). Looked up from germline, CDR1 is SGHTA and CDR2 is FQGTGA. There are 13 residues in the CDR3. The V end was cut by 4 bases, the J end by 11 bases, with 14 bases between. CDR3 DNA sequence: TGTGCCAGCAGCTGGGGGCCTGAAGGCGAGCTGTTTTTT. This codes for CASSWGPEGELFF.

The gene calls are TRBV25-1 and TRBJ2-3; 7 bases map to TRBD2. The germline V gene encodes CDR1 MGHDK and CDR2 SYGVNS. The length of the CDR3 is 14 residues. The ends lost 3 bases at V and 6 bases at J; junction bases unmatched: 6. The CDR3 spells CASSEGGFIDTQYF. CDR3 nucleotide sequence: TGTGCCAGCAGTGAGGGGGGGTTTATCGATACGCAGTATTTT.

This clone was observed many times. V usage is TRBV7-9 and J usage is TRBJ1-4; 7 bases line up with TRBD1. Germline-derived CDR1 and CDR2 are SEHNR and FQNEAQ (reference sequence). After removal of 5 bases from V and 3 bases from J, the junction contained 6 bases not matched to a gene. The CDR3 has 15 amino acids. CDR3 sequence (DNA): TGTGCCAGCAGCCAAGTTGGACAGGCTAATGAAAAACTGTTTTTT. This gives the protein CASSQVGQANEKLFF.

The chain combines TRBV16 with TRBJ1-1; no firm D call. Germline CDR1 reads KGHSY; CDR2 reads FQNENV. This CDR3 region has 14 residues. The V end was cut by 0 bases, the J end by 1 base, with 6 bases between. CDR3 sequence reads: CASSQSAGNTEAFF. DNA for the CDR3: TGTGCCAGCAGCCAATCGGCTGGGAACACTGAAGCTTTCTTT.

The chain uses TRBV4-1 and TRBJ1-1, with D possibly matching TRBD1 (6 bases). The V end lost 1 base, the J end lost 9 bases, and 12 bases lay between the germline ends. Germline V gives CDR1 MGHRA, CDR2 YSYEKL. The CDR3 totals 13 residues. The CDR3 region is CASSQANGQQAFF. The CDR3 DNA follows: TGCGCCAGCAGCCAAGCTAACGGACAGCAAGCTTTCTTT.

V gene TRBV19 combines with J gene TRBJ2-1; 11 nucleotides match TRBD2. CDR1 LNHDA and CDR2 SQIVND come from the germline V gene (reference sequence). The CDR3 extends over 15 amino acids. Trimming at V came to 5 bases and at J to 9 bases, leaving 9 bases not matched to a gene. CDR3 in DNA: TGTGCCAGTAGTTGGGCCCGGACTAGCGGGTCTGAGCAGTTCTTC. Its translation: CASSWARTSGSEQFF.

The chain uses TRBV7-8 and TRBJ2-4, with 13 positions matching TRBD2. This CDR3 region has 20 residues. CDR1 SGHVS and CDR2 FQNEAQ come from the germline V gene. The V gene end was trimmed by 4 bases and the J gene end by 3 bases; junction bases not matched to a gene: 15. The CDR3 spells CASSSSRTSGSPRGKNIQYF. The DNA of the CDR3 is TGTGCCAGCAGCTCTAGTAGGACTAGCGGGAGCCCCCGGGGCAAAAACATTCAGTACTTC.

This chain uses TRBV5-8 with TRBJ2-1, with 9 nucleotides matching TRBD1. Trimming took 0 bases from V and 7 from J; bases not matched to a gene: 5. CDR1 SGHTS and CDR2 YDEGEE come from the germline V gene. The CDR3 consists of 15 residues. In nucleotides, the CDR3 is TGTGCCAGCAGCTTGGGGGACAGGGCCTGGAATGAGCAGTTCTTC. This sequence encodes CASSLGDRAWNEQFF.

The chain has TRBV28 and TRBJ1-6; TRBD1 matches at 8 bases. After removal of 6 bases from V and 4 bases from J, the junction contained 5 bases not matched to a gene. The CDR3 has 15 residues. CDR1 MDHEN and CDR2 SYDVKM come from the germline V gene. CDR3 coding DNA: TGTGCCAGCAGGGATGGGACAGGTTATAATTCACCCCTCCACTTT. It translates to CASRDGTGYNSPLHF. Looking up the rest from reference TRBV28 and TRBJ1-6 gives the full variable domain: DVKVTQSSRYLVKRTGEKVFLECVQDMDHENMFWYRQDPGLGLRLIYFSYDVKMKEKGDIPEGYSVSREKKERFSLILESASTNQTSMYLCASRDGTGYNSPLHFGNGTRLTVT.

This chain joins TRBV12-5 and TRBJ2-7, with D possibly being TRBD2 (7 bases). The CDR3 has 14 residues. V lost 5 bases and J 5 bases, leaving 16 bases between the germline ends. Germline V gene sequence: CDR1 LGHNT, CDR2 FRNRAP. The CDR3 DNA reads TGTGCTAGTGGTCCACGGGGGGCGAACCACGAGCAGTACTTC. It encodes CASGPRGANHEQYF.

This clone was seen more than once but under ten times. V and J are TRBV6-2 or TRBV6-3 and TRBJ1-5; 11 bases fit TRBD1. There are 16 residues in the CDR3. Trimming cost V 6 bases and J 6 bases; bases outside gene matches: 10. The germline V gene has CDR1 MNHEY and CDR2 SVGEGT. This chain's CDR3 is CASSQAGTGGFQPQHF. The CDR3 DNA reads TGTGCCAGCAGCCAAGCCGGGACAGGGGGATTTCAGCCCCAGCATTTT.

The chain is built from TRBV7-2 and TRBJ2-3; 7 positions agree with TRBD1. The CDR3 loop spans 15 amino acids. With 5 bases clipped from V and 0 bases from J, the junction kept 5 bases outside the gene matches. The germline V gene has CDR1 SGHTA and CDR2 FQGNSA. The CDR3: CASSLRQGSTDTQYF. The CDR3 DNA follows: TGTGCCAGCAGCCTGCGACAGGGAAGCACAGATACGCAGTATTTT.

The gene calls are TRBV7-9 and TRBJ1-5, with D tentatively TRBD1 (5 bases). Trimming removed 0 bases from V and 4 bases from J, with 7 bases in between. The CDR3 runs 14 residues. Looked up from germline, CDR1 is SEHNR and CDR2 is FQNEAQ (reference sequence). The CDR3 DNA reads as TGTGCCAGCAGCTTAGCGGGGCTAAATCAGCCCCAGCATTTT. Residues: CASSLAGLNQPQHF.

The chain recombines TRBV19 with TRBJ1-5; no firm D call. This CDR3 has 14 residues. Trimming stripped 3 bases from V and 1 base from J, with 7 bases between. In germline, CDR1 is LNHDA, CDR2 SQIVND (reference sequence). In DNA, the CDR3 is TGTGCCAGTAGTATCCGAGGGAGCAATCAGCCCCAGCATTTT. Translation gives CASSIRGSNQPQHF.

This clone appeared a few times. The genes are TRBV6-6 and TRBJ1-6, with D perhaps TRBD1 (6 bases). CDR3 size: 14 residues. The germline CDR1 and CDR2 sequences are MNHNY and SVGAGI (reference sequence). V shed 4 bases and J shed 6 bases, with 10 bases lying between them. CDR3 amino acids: CASSSGQTNSPLHF. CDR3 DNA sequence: TGTGCCAGCAGTTCTGGACAGACTAATTCACCCCTCCACTTT.